This is a list of T cell receptor beta chains from one sample in a study of control samples from healthy donors and cancer patients. Sequenced by immunoSEQ multiplex PCR; TCRdb stores in-frame clones only, minus some. The data show roughly 120,000 clones, approximately 89% seen once. The sequencing input was blood. These receptors were obtained from a woman under 30 in good health. CDR3s include the opening cysteine and the closing phenylalanine or tryptophan. Fields, in order: J gene, CDR3 length, V gene, CDR3 protein.

TRBJ2-7,16,TRBV5-1,CASSLAVFAEVNEQYF
TRBJ2-1,15,TRBV7-2,CASSFRGSSYNEQFF
TRBJ2-3,13,TRBV11-2,CASSWDSSLAQYF
TRBJ2-7,17,TRBV7-3,CASSWLPRDRETYEQYF
TRBJ2-7,14,TRBV6-5,CASSLDRGPYEQYF
TRBJ2-5,15,TRBV5-4,CASSTGLAAQETQYF
TRBJ1-2,18,TRBV20-1,CSASHPEQGPSTNYGYTF
TRBJ1-2,16,TRBV2,CASSAQVGGRHYGYTF
TRBJ2-1,13,TRBV10-2,CAISTGGPNEQFF
TRBJ2-3,14,TRBV4-3,CASSPTGVTDTQYF
TRBJ2-1,17,TRBV18,CASSPPIAGRAYNEQFF
TRBJ1-5,13,TRBV12-3/TRBV12-4,CASSWGNDQPQHF
TRBJ2-1,15,TRBV15,CATSRERGLNNEQFF
TRBJ1-1,20,TRBV28,CASSFTPPIPKGGRDTEAFF
TRBJ1-3,13,TRBV7-3,CASSLMQGNTIYF
TRBJ2-4,13,TRBV30,CAWSVPGHPIQYF
TRBJ2-5,16,TRBV4-2,CASSPAGGSVQETQYF
TRBJ2-7,13,TRBV5-6,CASGSGTPYEQYF
TRBJ1-1,16,TRBV19,CASSIAQGIRNTEAFF
TRBJ2-2,12,TRBV29-1,CSVILNTGELFF
TRBJ1-1,20,TRBV28,CASSDVGTGGLYGKNTEAFF
TRBJ2-7,15,TRBV27,CASSPIRGSSGEQYF
TRBJ2-7,14,TRBV3-1/TRBV3-2,CASSLGQGAYEQYF
TRBJ2-1,15,TRBV20-1,CSASRLGARPNEQFF
TRBJ1-1,15,TRBV5-1,CASSLSSVTNTEAFF
TRBJ2-5,16,TRBV11-2,CASSLTTSGGKETQYF
TRBJ2-2,13,TRBV5-1,CASKMDNTGELFF
TRBJ2-3,16,TRBV21-1,CASSKADWTSTDTQYF
TRBJ1-1,15,TRBV20-1,CSASKDRAWNTEAFF
TRBJ1-4,10,TRBV2,CASSIQKLFF
TRBJ2-5,12,TRBV28,CASSLHQETQYF
TRBJ2-5,15,TRBV3-1/TRBV3-2,CASSPNGGRRETQYF
TRBJ1-5,14,TRBV6-6,CASSSGQGNQPQHF
TRBJ2-3,14,TRBV11-3,CASSLGGPTDTQYF
TRBJ1-4,13,TRBV2,CASSVTGVGKLFF
TRBJ2-7,15,TRBV7-6,CASSLEGGKDYEQYF
TRBJ2-5,18,TRBV3-1/TRBV3-2,CASSQERWGDRVRETQYF
TRBJ1-3,16,TRBV28,CASKGTGTSSGNTIYF
TRBJ1-2,14,TRBV28,CASSILGTGYGYTF
TRBJ2-7,14,TRBV19,CASSILAGNYEQYF
TRBJ2-1,15,TRBV24-1,CATSDLHVGVPEQFF
TRBJ2-1,14,TRBV5-4,CASSPPGPYNEQFF
TRBJ1-5,15,TRBV24-1,CATSAGTVSNQPQHF
TRBJ2-4,16,TRBV6-5,CASSYWGGVAKNIQYF
TRBJ1-1,11,TRBV30,CAWGRTEEAFF